These 24 T cell receptor beta chains share one sample of origin, sequenced in a study of cytomegalovirus exposure and HLA in healthy donors. The PCR contained 60 Vbeta and 13 Jbeta primers. Method: immunoSEQ multiplex PCR; TCRdb's copy keeps in-frame clones and lacks some. The top ten hold about a tenth of the sample, which has approximately 91,000 clones, roughly 77% seen once. The source material was PBMCs. The receptors were sampled from a human donor in good health.

V gene TRBV7-2 combines with J gene TRBJ1-5; D gene ambiguous. This CDR3 is 14 amino acids long. Germline V lookup: CDR1 SGHTA, CDR2 FQGNSA. V was trimmed by 5 bases and J by 0 bases, leaving 8 bases between them. CDR3 region: CASSLTYSNQPQHF. The CDR3 coding sequence is TGTGCCAGCAGCCTAACCTATAGCAATCAGCCCCAGCATTTT.

This clone was counted between two and nine times. The chain uses TRBV28 and TRBJ2-2; 8 positions agree with TRBD1. This CDR3 contains 13 residues. Trimming cost V 6 bases and J 5 bases; bases outside gene matches: 2. Germline CDR1 and CDR2: MDHEN and SYDVKM. In DNA form, the CDR3 reads TGTGCCAGCAGACAGGGGGGTACCGGGGAGCTGTTTTTT. It yields the protein CASRQGGTGELFF.

CDR3 DNA: TGTGCCAGCAGCTTAGCCGGGACAGAGTATGGCTACACCTTC. It specifies CASSLAGTEYGYTF. The chain couples TRBV7-2 to TRBJ1-2; 7 nucleotides match TRBD1. CDR1 and CDR2 (germline): SGHTA, FQGNSA. Trimming at V came to 0 bases and at J to 5 bases, leaving 3 bases not matched to a gene. This CDR3 spans 14 amino acids. Using reference TRBV7-2 and TRBJ1-2 for the parts outside the CDR3, the full variable domain is GAGVSQSPSNKVTEKGKDVELRCDPISGHTALYWYRQSLGQGLEFLIYFQGNSAPDKSGLPSDRFSAERTGGSVSTLTIQRTQQEDSAVYLCASSLAGTEYGYTFGSGTRLTVV.

This clone was seen a handful of times. The chain recombines TRBV12-5 with TRBJ1-4, with no clear D. Germline values: CDR1 LGHNT, CDR2 FRNRAP. Trimming shortened V by 0 bases and J by 0 bases, and 8 bases separated the two germline ends. The CDR3 consists of 16 residues. The CDR3 region is CASGLVLSATNEKLFF. The CDR3 bases are TGTGCTAGTGGTTTGGTACTGTCCGCAACTAATGAAAAACTGTTTTTT.

The chain joins TRBV29-1 to TRBJ1-2, with no clear D. The V gene's germline CDR1 is SQVTM and CDR2 ANQGSEA. CDR3 length equals 16 residues. V shed 3 bases and J shed 2 bases, with 19 bases lying between them. The CDR3 region is CSVDWASQAPNYGYTF. The CDR3 nucleotides are TGCAGCGTTGATTGGGCTTCCCAGGCTCCCAACTATGGCTACACCTTC.

The chain uses TRBV5-6 and TRBJ2-1; D is perhaps TRBD2 (6 bases). Looked up from germline, CDR1 is SGHDT and CDR2 is YYEEEE. CDR3 length: 14 residues. V was pared by 0 bases and J by 6 bases, with 10 bases between. This chain's CDR3 is CASSLETSSNEQFF. For the CDR3, the DNA is TGTGCCAGCAGCTTGGAGACTAGTAGCAATGAGCAGTTCTTC. Complete variable domain (other parts from reference TRBV5-6 and TRBJ2-1): DAGVTQSPTHLIKTRGQQVTLRCSPKSGHDTVSWYQQALGQGPQFIFQYYEEEERQRGNFPDRFSGHQFPNYSSELNVNALLLGDSALYLCASSLETSSNEQFFGPGTRLTVL.

The chain uses TRBV27 and TRBJ2-7; 10 nucleotides agree with TRBD1. Germline V CDR1 and CDR2: MNHEY, SMNVEV (reference sequence). J lost 6 bases, V lost 5 bases, and 7 bases had no gene match. The CDR3 runs to 14 residues. Here the CDR3 DNA reads TGTGCCAGCAGTCACCGGGACAGGGGAGCCGAGCAGTACTTC. Its protein is CASSHRDRGAEQYF.

The chain couples TRBV2 to TRBJ1-1; 9 bases match TRBD1. V was pared by 1 base and J by 4 bases, with 4 bases of the junction left unmatched. In germline, CDR1 is SNHLY, CDR2 FYNNEI. CDR3 size: 15 residues. The CDR3 sequence is CASSEDRGLGTEAFF. Written as DNA, the CDR3 is TGTGCCAGCAGTGAAGACAGGGGGCTGGGCACTGAAGCTTTCTTT.

The chain carries TRBV7-9 and TRBJ1-1; D is unresolved. The CDR3 runs to 14 residues. Germline values: CDR1 SEHNR, CDR2 FQNEAQ (reference sequence). V was cut by 2 bases and J by 4 bases, with 11 bases left in between. CDR3: CASSLHSPSTEAFF. CDR3 nucleotides: TGTGCCAGCAGCTTACACTCTCCATCCACTGAAGCTTTCTTT.

V is TRBV28 and J is TRBJ1-5, with D uncertain. This CDR3 comprises 14 residues. V was cut by 3 bases and J by 9 bases, with 15 bases left in between. Germline values: CDR1 MDHEN, CDR2 SYDVKM. CDR3 in amino acids: CASSFSGIPSPQHF. The CDR3 DNA is TGTGCCAGCAGTTTTTCCGGGATTCCGTCGCCCCAGCATTTT.

The chain recombines TRBV6-1 with TRBJ2-1; the match to TRBD1 covers 8 bases. The V gene's germline CDR1 is MNHNS and CDR2 SASEGT. CDR3 length equals 14 residues. V was pared by 3 bases and J by 4 bases, with 2 bases of the junction left unmatched. CDR3 amino acids: CASSEGTGYNEQFF. CDR3 nucleotides: TGTGCCAGCAGTGAGGGGACAGGTTACAATGAGCAGTTCTTC.

V usage is TRBV5-6 and J usage is TRBJ2-2; TRBD2 is a possible D gene (5 bases). V shed 5 bases and J shed 0 bases, with 14 bases lying between them. Per germline, CDR1 SGHDT and CDR2 YYEEEE. The CDR3 sequence is 16 residues long. The CDR3 nucleotides read TGTGCCAGCAGTGATGACTCGCGGGCGAACACCGGGGAGCTGTTTTTT. It specifies CASSDDSRANTGELFF.

V and J are TRBV1 and TRBJ2-3; TRBD2, the table's D call, lacks a check against the DNA. TRBV1 is designated a pseudogene. This CDR3 spans 18 amino acids. CDR3 nucleotides: TGCACCAGCAGCCAAGGCGGGGAGCCACGTCAGGGCGCAGATACGCAGTATTTT. Protein sequence: CTSSQGGEPRQGADTQYF.

This chain joins TRBV7-7 and TRBJ2-1; 10 nucleotides agree with TRBD2. Germline V gene data show CDR1 as SSHAT and CDR2 as FNYEAQ (reference sequence). The CDR3 is made up of 14 amino acids. Germline trimming cut 4 bases from V and 5 bases from J; bases unmatched to any gene: 2. Written as DNA, the CDR3 is TGTGCCAGCAGCTCCACTAGCGGGGACAATGAGCAGTTCTTC. Its protein product is CASSSTSGDNEQFF.

The rearrangement joins TRBV11-2 to TRBJ2-3; 8 bases are shared with TRBD1. The CDR3 consists of 16 residues. Trimming removed 3 bases from V and 5 bases from J; junction bases left unmatched: 10. Germline V gives CDR1 SGHAT, CDR2 FQNNGV. The CDR3 DNA reads as TGTGCCAGCAGCTTCCGGGTCCCAGGGGGCATAGATACGCAGTATTTT. Translated: CASSFRVPGGIDTQYF.

The rearrangement links TRBV30 to TRBJ1-4; unclear D gene. The V gene's germline CDR1 is GTSNPN and CDR2 SVGIG (reference sequence). The CDR3 extends over 15 amino acids. V was pared by 3 bases and J by 0 bases, with 11 bases between. The CDR3 DNA reads as TGTGCCTGGAGGTCCGGGAGCACAACTAATGAAAAACTGTTTTTT. Protein: CAWRSGSTTNEKLFF.

Only one count was recorded for this clone. This chain uses TRBV4-2 with TRBJ1-2; 8 bases fit TRBD1. Germline V gene lookup returns CDR1 LGHNA and CDR2 YNFKEQ. The length of the CDR3 is 15 residues. V trimming: 4 bases; J trimming: 2 bases; junction bases outside the gene matches: 6. Here the CDR3 reads CASSPGAGGNYGYTF. CDR3 in DNA: TGTGCCAGCAGCCCAGGGGCAGGGGGCAACTATGGCTACACCTTC.

V gene TRBV27 combines with J gene TRBJ1-3, with D unresolved. CDR3 length equals 16 residues. Trimming cost V 2 bases and J 0 bases, with 11 bases left between them. From germline, CDR1 is MNHEY and CDR2 SMNVEV (reference sequence). The CDR3 reads CASSLNRPPSGNTIYF. Here the CDR3 DNA reads TGTGCCAGCAGTTTAAACAGACCACCCTCTGGAAACACCATATATTTT.

The gene calls are TRBV7-2 and TRBJ2-7; D is uncertain. The CDR3 runs 15 residues. CDR1 is SGHTA, CDR2 FQGNSA, per germline. Trimming took off 0 bases at V and 3 bases at J, with 12 bases between the two ends. In DNA form, the CDR3 reads TGTGCCAGCAGCTTAGCGATAGTAGCCGGCTACGAGCAGTACTTC. Its protein is CASSLAIVAGYEQYF.

In nucleotides, the CDR3 is TGTGCCAGCAGCTTCAGGCTAGCGGGGGGGCCAACTAAGCAGTTCTTC. Protein: CASSFRLAGGPTKQFF. The rearrangement joins TRBV7-2 to TRBJ2-1, with 12 bases lining up with TRBD2. Per the germline V gene, CDR1 is SGHTA and CDR2 is FQGNSA. The junction had 11 bases not matched to a gene; V was cut back by 3 bases and J by 11 bases. CDR3 length: 16 amino acids.

The chain recombines TRBV7-2 with TRBJ2-7; 11 positions match TRBD2. Per the germline V gene, CDR1 is SGHTA and CDR2 is FQGNSA. This CDR3 spans 16 amino acids. Trimming took 6 bases from V and 3 from J; bases not matched to a gene: 10. The CDR3 loop reads CASREGGLAGGYEQYF. The DNA for the CDR3 is TGTGCCAGCAGAGAAGGGGGTCTAGCGGGAGGCTACGAGCAGTACTTC.

The V call is TRBV4-2, the J call TRBJ2-3, with 8 bases aligning to TRBD2. This CDR3 spans 17 amino acids. The germline V gene encodes CDR1 LGHNA and CDR2 YNFKEQ. The ends lost 1 base at V and 4 bases at J; junction bases unmatched: 10. CDR3 bases: TGTGCCAGCAGCCAAGTGGGAAGGCGGGGGGCCCCAGATACGCAGTATTTT. This codes for CASSQVGRRGAPDTQYF.

V gene TRBV5-1 combines with J gene TRBJ1-5, with a tentative D call TRBD1 (5 bases). Trimming took off 1 base at V and 1 base at J, with 18 bases between the two ends. The CDR3 is made up of 18 amino acids. In germline, CDR1 is SGHRS, CDR2 YFSETQ. CDR3 DNA sequence: TGCGCCAGCAGCTTGCTTCCCCCAGGGCGATTAAGCAATCAGCCCCAGCATTTT. This codes for CASSLLPPGRLSNQPQHF. The whole variable domain, remainder taken from reference TRBV5-1 and TRBJ1-5, is KAGVTQTPRYLIKTRGQQVTLSCSPISGHRSVSWYQQTPGQGLQFLFEYFSETQRNKGNFPGRFSGRQFSNSRSEMNVSTLELGDSALYLCASSLLPPGRLSNQPQHFGDGTRLSIL.

Notes on this clone: The same CDR3 can be traced to other DNA sequences in this sample. This chain links TRBV11-2 with TRBJ2-1, with TRBD2 matching 8 bases. CDR1 and CDR2 from the germline V gene are SGHAT and FQNNGV. The V segment lost 1 base and the J segment 3 bases; nucleotides outside the gene matches: 2. The CDR3 has 15 residues. CDR3 residues: CASSLGLAGYNEQFF. The CDR3 region has the DNA TGTGCCAGCAGCTTAGGCCTAGCGGGCTACAATGAGCAGTTCTTC. Supplemented by reference TRBV11-2 and TRBJ2-1, the full variable domain reads EAGVAQSPRYKIIEKRQSVAFWCNPISGHATLYWYQQILGQGPKLLIQFQNNGVVDDSQLPKDRFSAERLKGVDSTLKIQPAKLEDSAVYLCASSLGLAGYNEQFFGPGTRLTVL.